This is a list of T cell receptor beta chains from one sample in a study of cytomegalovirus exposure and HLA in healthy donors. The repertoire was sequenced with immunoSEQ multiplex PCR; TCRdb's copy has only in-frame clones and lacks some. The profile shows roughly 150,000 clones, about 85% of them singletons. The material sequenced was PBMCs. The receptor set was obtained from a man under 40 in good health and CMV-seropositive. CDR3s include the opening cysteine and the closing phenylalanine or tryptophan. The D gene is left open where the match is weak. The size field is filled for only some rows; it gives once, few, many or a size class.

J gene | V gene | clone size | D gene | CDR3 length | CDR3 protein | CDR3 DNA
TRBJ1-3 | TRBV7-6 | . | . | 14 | CASSSRTGGNTIYF | TGTGCCAGCAGCTCAAGGACGGGAGGAAACACCATATATTTT
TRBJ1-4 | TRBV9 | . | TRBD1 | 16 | CASSGGIGTVNEKLFF | TGTGCCAGCAGCGGGGGGATCGGGACAGTTAATGAAAAACTGTTTTTT
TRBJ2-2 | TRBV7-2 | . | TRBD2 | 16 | CASSLIGRASGGELFF | TGTGCCAGCAGCTTAATCGGGAGGGCCTCAGGCGGGGAGCTGTTTTTT
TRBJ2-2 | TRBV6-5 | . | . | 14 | CASSYSIGTGELFF | TGTGCCAGCAGTTACTCGATCGGGACCGGGGAGCTGTTTTTT
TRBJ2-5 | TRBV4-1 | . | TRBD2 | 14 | CASRAGLGRETQYF | TGCGCCAGCAGGGCCGGACTAGGTCGCGAGACCCAGTACTTC
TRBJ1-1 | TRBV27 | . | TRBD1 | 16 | CASSRTGGRNNPEAFF | TGTGCCAGCAGCCGGACAGGGGGCCGTAATAACCCTGAAGCTTTCTTT
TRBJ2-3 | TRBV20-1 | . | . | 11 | CSAREGSQQYF | TGCAGTGCTAGAGAGGGCAGTCAGCAGTATTTT
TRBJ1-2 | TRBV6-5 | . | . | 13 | CASSYATGHGYTF | TGTGCCAGCAGTTACGCGACAGGCCATGGCTACACCTTC
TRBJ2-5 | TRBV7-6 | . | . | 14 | CASSLVQGQETQYF | TGTGCCAGCAGCTTAGTTCAGGGACAAGAGACCCAGTACTTC
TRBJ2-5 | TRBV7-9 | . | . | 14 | CSSSLGGAWETQYF | TGTTCCAGCAGCTTGGGGGGGGCTTGGGAGACCCAGTACTTC
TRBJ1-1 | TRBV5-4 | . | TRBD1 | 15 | CASTKGGAWNTEAFF | TGTGCCAGCACTAAAGGGGGCGCATGGAACACTGAAGCTTTCTTT
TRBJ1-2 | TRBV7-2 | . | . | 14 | CASSLRESNYGYTF | TGTGCCAGCAGCTTACGGGAGAGTAACTATGGCTACACCTTC
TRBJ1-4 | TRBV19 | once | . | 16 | CATQGLVRKGDEKLFF | TGTGCCACTCAGGGATTAGTTCGTAAGGGGGATGAAAAACTGTTTTTT
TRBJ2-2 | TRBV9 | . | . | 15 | CASTLGLGNTGELFF | TGTGCCAGCACCCTGGGGCTAGGCAACACCGGGGAGCTGTTTTTT
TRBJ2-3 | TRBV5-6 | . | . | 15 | CASSFDREAADTQYF | TGTGCCAGCAGCTTCGACAGGGAGGCCGCAGATACGCAGTATTTT
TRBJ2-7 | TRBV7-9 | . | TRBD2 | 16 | CASSRGLAGGPKEQYF | TGTGCCAGCAGCCGGGGACTAGCGGGAGGTCCGAAGGAGCAGTACTTC
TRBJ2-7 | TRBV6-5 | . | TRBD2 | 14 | CASSYAGGAYEQYF | TGTGCCAGCAGTTACGCGGGGGGCGCCTACGAGCAGTACTTC
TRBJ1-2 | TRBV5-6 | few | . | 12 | CASSLELYGYTF | TGTGCCAGCAGCTTGGAACTTTATGGCTACACCTTC
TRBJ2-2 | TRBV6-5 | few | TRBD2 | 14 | CASRGLEDTGELFF | TGTGCCAGCAGAGGACTAGAGGACACCGGGGAGCTGTTTTTT
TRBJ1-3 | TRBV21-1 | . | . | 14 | CASSPRNSGNTIYF | TGTGCCAGCAGCCCGAGAAACTCTGGAAACACCATATATTTT
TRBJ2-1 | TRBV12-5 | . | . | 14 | CASGLSASYNEQFF | TGTGCTAGTGGTTTGAGCGCTTCCTACAATGAGCAGTTCTTC
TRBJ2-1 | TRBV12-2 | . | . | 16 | CASRLLLTGDYNEQFF | TGTGCAAGTCGCTTATTGTTAACGGGGGATTACAATGAGCAGTTCTTC
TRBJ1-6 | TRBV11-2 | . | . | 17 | CASSFNRARTYNSPLHF | TGTGCCAGCAGCTTCAACAGGGCGAGAACCTATAATTCACCCCTCCACTTT
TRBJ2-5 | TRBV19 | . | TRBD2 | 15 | CASKAAGRRGETQYF | TGTGCCAGTAAGGCAGCGGGACGTCGCGGAGAGACCCAGTACTTC
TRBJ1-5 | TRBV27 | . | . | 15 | CASSPVTETYQPQHF | TGTGCCAGCAGTCCGGTGACAGAAACTTATCAGCCCCAGCATTTT
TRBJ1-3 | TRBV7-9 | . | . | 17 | CASSFSLKPTTGNTIYF | TGTGCCAGCAGTTTTTCGTTGAAGCCGACTACTGGAAACACCATATATTTT
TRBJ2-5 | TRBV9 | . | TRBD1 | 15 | CASSVGDRGRETQYF | TGTGCCAGCAGCGTAGGGGACAGGGGTCGGGAGACCCAGTACTTC
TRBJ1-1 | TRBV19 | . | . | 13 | CASRTTADTEAFF | TGTGCCAGTAGGACCACAGCTGACACTGAAGCTTTCTTT
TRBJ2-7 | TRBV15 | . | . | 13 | CATSYRESYEQYF | TGTGCCACAAGCTACAGGGAATCCTACGAGCAGTACTTC
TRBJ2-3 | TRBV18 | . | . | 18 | CASSPGQSRDSSTDTQYF | TGTGCCAGCTCACCGGGTCAAAGCAGGGACTCTAGCACAGATACGCAGTATTTT
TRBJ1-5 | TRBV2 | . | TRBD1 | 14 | CASRGQYSNQPQHF | TGTGCCAGCAGGGGACAGTATAGCAATCAGCCCCAGCATTTT
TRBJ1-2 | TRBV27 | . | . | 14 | CASSSGGGRYGYTF | TGTGCCAGCAGTTCCGGGGGGGGGCGCTATGGCTACACCTTC
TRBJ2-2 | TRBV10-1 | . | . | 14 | CASSEFLEPGELFF | TGCGCCAGCAGTGAGTTCCTGGAGCCCGGGGAGCTGTTTTTT
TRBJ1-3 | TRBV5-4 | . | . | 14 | CASSLHSQGNTIYF | TGTGCCAGCAGCTTGCACAGTCAGGGAAACACCATATATTTT
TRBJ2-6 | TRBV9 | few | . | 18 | CASSTTKPFDSGANVLTF | TGTGCCAGCAGCACAACCAAACCGTTCGACTCTGGGGCCAACGTCCTGACTTTC
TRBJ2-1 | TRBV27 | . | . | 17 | CASSLSLALSSYNEQFF | TGTGCCAGCAGTTTATCTCTAGCGTTGAGCTCCTACAATGAGCAGTTCTTC
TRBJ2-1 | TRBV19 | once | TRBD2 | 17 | CASSGVAGGSSYNEQFF | TGTGCCAGTAGTGGAGTCGCGGGAGGTTCCTCCTACAATGAGCAGTTCTTC
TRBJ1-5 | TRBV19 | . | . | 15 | CASRQGIYSNQPQHF | TGTGCCAGTAGGCAGGGGATTTATAGCAATCAGCCCCAGCATTTT
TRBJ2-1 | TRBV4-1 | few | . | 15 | CASTPAGRSYNEQFF | TGCGCCAGCACCCCAGCGGGCAGGTCCTACAATGAGCAGTTCTTC
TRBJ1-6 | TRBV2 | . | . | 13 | CASGTNYNSPLHF | TGTGCCAGCGGGACAAACTATAATTCACCCCTCCACTTT
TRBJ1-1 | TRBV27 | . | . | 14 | CASSLFGSNTEAFF | TGTGCCAGCAGTTTATTTGGGAGCAACACTGAAGCTTTCTTT
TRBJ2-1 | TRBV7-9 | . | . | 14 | CSSSLITGYNEQFF | TGTTCCAGCAGCTTGATCACCGGGTACAATGAGCAGTTCTTC
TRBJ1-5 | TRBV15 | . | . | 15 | CATSRPDSGNQPQHF | TGTGCCACCAGCAGACCAGACAGCGGCAATCAGCCCCAGCATTTT